This T cell receptor (beta chain) comes out of a study of cytomegalovirus exposure and HLA in healthy donors. The PCR was carried out with 60 Vbeta primers and 13 Jbeta primers. Repertoires were generated with immunoSEQ multiplex PCR, while TCRdb's copy carries only in-frame clones and drops some. This sample contains some 110,000 clones. Germline V gene lookup returns CDR1 SGHAT and CDR2 FQNNGV. Unmatched junction bases numbered 7, after V lost 5 bases and J lost 7 bases. The CDR3 totals 14 residues. The TCR sequence derives from a man aged 25-45 years in good health and CMV-seronegative. The rearrangement links TRBV11-2 to TRBJ2-1, with 8 bases aligning to TRBD1. Source material: PBMCs. The CDR3: CASSPDRARNEQFF. The CDR3 nucleotides are TGTGCCAGCAGCCCGGACAGGGCTAGGAATGAGCAGTTCTTC.